This passage covers 15 T cell receptor beta chains from one sample sequenced in a study of cytomegalovirus exposure and HLA in healthy donors (dated by TCRdb to about 2017). Receptor amplification or capture employed the immunoSEQ multiplex PCR assay. For the multiplex PCR, a mixture combining 60 forward primers for TCR Vbeta segments and 13 reverse primers for TCR Jbeta segments was used. Entries here come from immuneACCESS through TCRdb and include only in-frame sequences with V and J called. Some clones fail to appear in such tables; in the studies checked, an unresolved V gene covers under half of the shortfall, and the cause of the remainder is unknown. The sample yields under 150,000 clones; over 75% were counted once. 2% to 2.5% of the sample comes from the top ten. The source material was PBMCs. The receptors were sampled from a man aged 45 to 65 in good health and CMV-seronegative.

This clone has just a few counts. The V and J genes are TRBV6-1 and TRBJ1-4, with 8 bases aligning to TRBD1. In germline, CDR1 is MNHNS, CDR2 SASEGT. The J segment lost 4 bases and the V segment lost 6 bases, leaving 7 bases of the junction unmatched. This CDR3 is 15 amino acids long. CDR3 nucleotides: TGTGCCAGCAGGATCACAGGGGGAGGTAATGAAAAACTGTTTTTT. It codes for CASRITGGGNEKLFF.

The gene calls are TRBV5-1 and TRBJ1-2, with D possibly matching TRBD1 (5 bases). The CDR3 length is 13 residues. Trimming stripped 0 bases from V and 3 bases from J, with 6 bases between. The germline V gene encodes CDR1 SGHRS and CDR2 YFSETQ. The CDR3 bases are TGCGCCAGCAGCTTGGGGGACTACTATGGCTACACCTTC. This gives the protein CASSLGDYYGYTF.

The gene calls are TRBV7-9 and TRBJ2-7; D perhaps matches TRBD1 (6 bases). This CDR3 region has 12 residues. Germline assignment: CDR1 SEHNR and CDR2 FQNEAQ (reference sequence). V lost 4 bases, J lost 7 bases, and 11 bases lay in between. The DNA of the CDR3 is TGTGCCAGCAGCTCACAGGGTAAAGAGCAGTACTTC. Protein sequence: CASSSQGKEQYF.

The genes are TRBV6-5 and TRBJ2-3; D might be TRBD1 (6 bases). Germline CDR1 and CDR2: MNHEY and SVGAGI. V lost 0 bases and J lost 4, with 14 bases in between. The CDR3 consists of 16 residues. This CDR3 is CASSYSKRTEADTQYF. The CDR3 DNA reads TGTGCCAGCAGTTACTCAAAACGGACAGAAGCAGATACGCAGTATTTT.

The rearrangement links TRBV19 to TRBJ1-5; D not certain. The germline V gene encodes CDR1 LNHDA and CDR2 SQIVND (reference sequence). V gave up 3 bases and J gave up 0 bases, with 9 bases separating them. The CDR3 spans 15 residues. The CDR3: CASSIGGFSNQPQHF. CDR3 in DNA: TGTGCCAGTAGTATTGGCGGATTTAGCAATCAGCCCCAGCATTTT. Together with reference TRBV19 and TRBJ1-5, the CDR3 gives the full variable domain: DGGITQSPKYLFRKEGQNVTLSCEQNLNHDAMYWYRQDPGQGLRLIYYSQIVNDFQKGDIAEGYSVSREKKESFPLTVTSAQKNPTAFYLCASSIGGFSNQPQHFGDGTRLSIL.

The chain recombines TRBV6-5 with TRBJ1-2; D remains unclear. CDR1 and CDR2 (germline): MNHEY, SVGAGI. Deletions cut 0 bases from V and 8 bases from J, with 10 bases between. The CDR3 spans 13 residues. The CDR3 DNA reads TGTGCCAGCAGTTACTCCCGGGGTCCCGGCTACACCTTC. It yields the protein CASSYSRGPGYTF.

The chain employs TRBV27 and TRBJ2-5; a weak D match, TRBD2 (6 bases). The germline CDR1 and CDR2 sequences are MNHEY and SMNVEV (reference sequence). The CDR3 sequence is 14 residues long. Trimming removed 6 bases at V and 3 bases at J, with 14 bases between. The CDR3 sequence is CASRSISGEETQYF. The CDR3 nucleotides read TGTGCCAGCAGATCTATTAGCGGAGAAGAGACCCAGTACTTC.

The CDR3: CASSVEAGLNYGYTF. The CDR3 coding sequence is TGTGCCAGCAGCGTAGAGGCAGGGCTTAACTATGGCTACACCTTC. The chain joins TRBV9 to TRBJ1-2, with D possibly matching TRBD1 (5 bases). V was trimmed by 0 bases and J by 1 base, leaving 10 bases between them. The CDR3 contains 15 residues. The germline V gene encodes CDR1 SGDLS and CDR2 YYNGEE.

This clone came up once. The chain combines TRBV19 with TRBJ1-1, with 10 bases fitting TRBD1. From germline, CDR1 is LNHDA and CDR2 SQIVND (reference sequence). The V gene end was trimmed by 5 bases and the J gene end by 1 base; junction bases not matched to a gene: 4. The length of the CDR3 is 15 residues. CDR3 sequence reads: CASSPRDRGNTEAFF. In nucleotides, the CDR3 is TGTGCCAGTAGTCCAAGGGACAGGGGGAACACTGAAGCTTTCTTT.

The chain recombines TRBV28 with TRBJ1-2, with a weak D call TRBD1 (5 bases). Germline-derived CDR1 and CDR2 are MDHEN and SYDVKM. V lost 3 bases to trimming and J lost 8 bases, with 13 bases between them. CDR3 length: 13 amino acids. The CDR3 protein is CASSLSRVQGYTF. The CDR3 DNA reads as TGTGCCAGCAGTTTGAGCAGGGTTCAAGGCTACACCTTC.

This chain uses TRBV6-5 with TRBJ2-1; tentative D call: TRBD2 (6 bases). Germline V gives CDR1 MNHEY, CDR2 SVGAGI. The CDR3 contains 12 residues. Trimming left V 6 bases short and J 12 bases short, with 15 bases between. The CDR3 loop reads CASSTGRRGQFF. The CDR3 DNA reads as TGTGCCAGCAGCACCGGGAGAAGGGGGCAGTTCTTC.

This sequence joins TRBV6-6 and TRBJ1-6, with D hard to call. This CDR3 spans 16 amino acids. The ends were cut back, 0 bases at V and 0 bases at J, with 6 bases in the middle. Germline V gives CDR1 MNHNY, CDR2 SVGAGI (reference sequence). Here the CDR3 reads CASSYSVSSYNSPLHF. As DNA, the CDR3 is TGTGCCAGCAGTTACTCTGTGAGCTCCTATAATTCACCCCTCCACTTT.

A single count supports this clone. The chain employs TRBV18 and TRBJ2-5; D possibly corresponds to TRBD2 (5 bases). The V and J ends lost 0 bases and 5 bases respectively, with 10 bases between them. The CDR3 is 14 amino acids. Germline CDR1 KGHSH, CDR2 LQKENI. The CDR3 bases are TGTGCCAGCTCACCACCGCAGCGGCAGGAGACCCAGTACTTC. This encodes CASSPPQRQETQYF. Full variable domain (missing parts from reference TRBV18 and TRBJ2-5): NAGVMQNPRHLVRRRGQEARLRCSPMKGHSHVYWYRQLPEEGLKFMVYLQKENIIDESGMPKERFSAEFPKEGPSILRIQQVVRGDSAAYFCASSPPQRQETQYFGPGTRLLVL.

This clone has just one count. This chain connects TRBV5-1 to TRBJ1-1; D unresolved. Trimming removed 4 bases at V and 4 bases at J, with 14 bases between. The CDR3 consists of 14 residues. Per germline, CDR1 SGHRS and CDR2 YFSETQ. CDR3 nucleotides: TGCGCCAGCAGCGCCCCTTCTCCCGGCACTGAAGCTTTCTTT. Protein: CASSAPSPGTEAFF.

This rearrangement joins TRBV19 to TRBJ1-5, with D possibly being TRBD1 (6 bases). The CDR3 consists of 16 residues. Germline CDR1 is LNHDA and CDR2 is SQIVND (reference sequence). The V end lost 3 bases, the J end lost 2 bases, and 14 bases lay between the germline ends. The CDR3 is CASSIVGARGNQPQHF. The CDR3 DNA is TGTGCCAGTAGTATCGTGGGGGCGCGTGGCAATCAGCCCCAGCATTTT.